This T cell receptor beta chain was recorded in a study of blood T cell repertoires in COVID-19. The wider study: The analysed material was cDNA or gDNA that came from T cells, B-cell-depleted T cells, or PBMCs.

In the original processing: Nucleated cell number was recorded as an estimate derived from reference gene primer amplification. The repertoire was sequenced with immunoSEQ multiplex PCR; TCRdb's copy has only in-frame clones and lacks some. V, J and clone size derive from that table, while D and trimming were established from the DNA sequence. The sample gives roughly 97,000 clones, approximately 90% of which show up once; 1.7% is in the top ten. V was pared by 0 bases and J by 0 bases, with 8 bases between. The V gene's germline CDR1 is GTSNPN and CDR2 SVGIG (reference sequence). CDR3 length: 14 amino acids.

The source of this sequence is a man in his sixties with acute or convalescent COVID-19. The gene calls are TRBV30 and TRBJ1-1; tentatively, D is TRBD1 (6 bases). The sequencing input was peripheral blood. The CDR3 DNA follows: TGTGCCTGGAGTGTACAGGGATTGAACACTGAAGCTTTCTTT. It translates to CAWSVQGLNTEAFF.